Given below is one TCR beta chain in context. No antigen is known for it. CDR3 length: 12 amino acids. The germline V gene encodes CDR1 MDHEN and CDR2 SYDVKM. Positively selected for CCR7, the CD45RO-negative cells used as naive CD8 cells excluded terminally differentiated effector memory CD45RA+ cells. This entry is derived from a study of shared clonotypes between healthy human individuals. Notes on the study in general: Rarefaction gave evidence that sorted-subset sequencing remained incomplete despite large depth.

The assay used deep level. Repertoires were generated with immunoSEQ multiplex PCR, while TCRdb's copy carries only in-frame clones and drops some. The data hold around 650,000 clones, with approximately 96% observed a single time. The sequence came from a woman in her thirties in good health. This sequence joins TRBV28 and TRBJ2-5; D remains ambiguous. The J call may not be correct, given that the DNA end is closer to TRBJ2-7. Sequencing was carried out using naive CD8+ T cells sorted from blood. CDR3 sequence: CASSFSSVEQYF. In DNA form, the CDR3 reads TGTGCCAGCAGTTTTAGTAGTGTCGAGCAGTACTTC.